The entry below gives a single T cell receptor (beta chain) sequence along with its context. Germline values: CDR1 MNHEY, CDR2 SMNVEV (reference sequence). The CDR3 loop spans 18 amino acids. V was pared by 5 bases and J by 0 bases, with 23 bases between. Sequencing was performed with immunoSEQ multiplex PCR; in TCRdb, only in-frame clones are kept and a portion is missing. The data show about 300,000 clones, 85% seen once. Those who participated ranged in age from roughly 18 to 90 years and resided in about two dozen US areas. Cohort placement rested on clinical history that participants reported themselves. People in the exposed group encountered a COVID-19 case within 2 weeks before entering the study. This sample was taken from a study of blood T cell repertoires in COVID-19.

This clonotype was sampled from a woman under 40 who had been exposed to COVID-19. The sample consisted of PBMCs or T cells enriched from blood (not recorded which). J is TRBJ2-7 and V is TRBV27; no definite D call. The chain's CDR3 is CASSPLKVSKRDSYEQYF. The CDR3 nucleotides are TGTGCCAGCAGTCCACTCAAGGTTAGTAAGCGAGACTCCTACGAGCAGTACTTC.